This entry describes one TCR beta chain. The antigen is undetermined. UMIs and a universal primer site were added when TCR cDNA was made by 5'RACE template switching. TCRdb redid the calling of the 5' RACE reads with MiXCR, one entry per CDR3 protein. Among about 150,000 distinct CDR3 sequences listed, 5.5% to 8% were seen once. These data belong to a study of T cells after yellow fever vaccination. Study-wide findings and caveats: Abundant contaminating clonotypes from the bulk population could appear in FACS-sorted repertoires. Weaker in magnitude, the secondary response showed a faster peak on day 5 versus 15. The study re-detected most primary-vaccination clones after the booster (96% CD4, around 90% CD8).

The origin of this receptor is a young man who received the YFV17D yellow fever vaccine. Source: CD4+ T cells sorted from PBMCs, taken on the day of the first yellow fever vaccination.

The CDR3: CASSPGTSGDTDTQYF. CDR3 sequence (DNA): TGTGCCAGCAGTCCTGGGACTAGCGGGGACACAGATACGCAGTATTTT. The chain has TRBV12-3 or TRBV12-4 and TRBJ2-3; 13 positions match TRBD2. The J segment lost 2 bases and the V segment lost 5 bases, leaving 4 bases of the junction unmatched. There are 16 residues in the CDR3.